Listed below are T cell receptor beta chains from one sample, sequenced in a study of spatial heterogeneity in lung cancer. Each CDR3 protein gets one entry after TCRdb re-called the 5' RACE reads with MiXCR. In the table there are roughly 80,000 distinct CDR3 sequences, 7% to 9% of which are singletons. This sample comprised PBMCs, obtained at surgery. The receptor source for this set is a male donor with early-stage non-small cell lung cancer. Both conserved end residues are part of each CDR3. The D gene is left open where the match is weak. Part of the rows lack a size; the others show once, few, many or a class for expanded clones.

d_call: NA
j_call: TRBJ2-3
v_call: TRBV5-1
clone_size: many
cdr3_aa: CASSPGGDTDTQYF
cdr3_nt: TGCGCCAGCAGCCCCGGAGGGGACACAGATACGCAGTATTTT

d_call: NA
j_call: TRBJ1-1
v_call: TRBV2
clone_size: NA
cdr3_aa: CASSIEVLNTEAFF
cdr3_nt: TGTGCCAGCAGTATCGAGGTCCTGAACACTGAAGCTTTCTTT

d_call: TRBD1
j_call: TRBJ1-6
v_call: TRBV20-1
clone_size: NA
cdr3_aa: CSAQGQGGYNSPLHF
cdr3_nt: TGCAGTGCCCAAGGACAGGGGGGGTATAATTCACCCCTCCACTTT

d_call: TRBD1
j_call: TRBJ1-2
v_call: TRBV6-2/TRBV6-3
clone_size: many
cdr3_aa: CASSWDRPYGYTF
cdr3_nt: TGTGCCAGCAGTTGGGACAGACCCTATGGCTACACCTTC

d_call: NA
j_call: TRBJ2-1
v_call: TRBV6-2/TRBV6-3
clone_size: few
cdr3_aa: CASSAQKMAILVGEQFF
cdr3_nt: TGTGCCAGCAGTGCACAGAAAATGGCAATCCTCGTGGGTGAGCAGTTCTTC

d_call: TRBD1
j_call: TRBJ2-2
v_call: TRBV24-1
clone_size: few
cdr3_aa: CATSDAGTGPTGELFF
cdr3_nt: TGTGCCACCAGTGATGCCGGGACAGGGCCCACCGGGGAGCTGTTTTTT

d_call: NA
j_call: TRBJ1-2
v_call: TRBV27
clone_size: many
cdr3_aa: CASSFVLQGGRERGYTF
cdr3_nt: TGTGCCAGCAGTTTCGTTCTACAGGGAGGTCGGGAGCGCGGCTACACCTTC

d_call: TRBD1
j_call: TRBJ1-5
v_call: TRBV4-1
clone_size: many
cdr3_aa: CASRRQGKGQPQHF
cdr3_nt: TGCGCCAGCCGAAGACAGGGTAAGGGCCAGCCCCAGCATTTT

d_call: TRBD1
j_call: TRBJ1-1
v_call: TRBV5-1
clone_size: NA
cdr3_aa: CASSQPGQGPTEAFF
cdr3_nt: TGCGCCAGCAGCCAACCGGGACAGGGGCCGACTGAAGCTTTCTTT

d_call: TRBD1
j_call: TRBJ1-4
v_call: TRBV20-1
clone_size: few
cdr3_aa: CSARQGANEKLFF
cdr3_nt: TGCAGTGCAAGACAGGGGGCGAATGAAAAACTGTTTTTT

d_call: NA
j_call: TRBJ2-2
v_call: TRBV7-7
clone_size: many
cdr3_aa: CASSFGGLNTGELFF
cdr3_nt: TGTGCCAGCAGCTTCGGGGGACTGAACACCGGGGAGCTGTTTTTT

d_call: NA
j_call: TRBJ2-3
v_call: TRBV27
clone_size: many
cdr3_aa: CASSKYFTDTQYF
cdr3_nt: TGTGCCAGCAGCAAATATTTTACAGATACGCAGTATTTT

d_call: NA
j_call: TRBJ2-7
v_call: TRBV9
clone_size: NA
cdr3_aa: CASSVVAARGAEQYF
cdr3_nt: TGTGCCAGCAGCGTAGTCGCCGCCAGGGGGGCCGAGCAGTACTTC

d_call: NA
j_call: TRBJ2-5
v_call: TRBV5-1
clone_size: many
cdr3_aa: CASSLSASEETQYF
cdr3_nt: TGCGCCAGCAGCTTATCGGCGTCGGAAGAGACCCAGTACTTC

d_call: NA
j_call: TRBJ2-7
v_call: TRBV5-6
clone_size: many
cdr3_aa: CASSFSTSSYEQYF
cdr3_nt: TGTGCCAGCAGCTTCTCGACTAGCTCCTACGAGCAGTACTTC

d_call: TRBD2
j_call: TRBJ2-1
v_call: TRBV6-2/TRBV6-3
clone_size: few
cdr3_aa: CASSFSTSGPYNEQFF
cdr3_nt: TGTGCCAGCAGTTTTTCTACTAGCGGCCCCTACAATGAGCAGTTCTTC

d_call: TRBD2
j_call: TRBJ2-3
v_call: TRBV18
clone_size: few
cdr3_aa: CASSPSLAGGTDTQYF
cdr3_nt: TGTGCCAGCTCACCATCACTAGCGGGAGGCACAGATACGCAGTATTTT

d_call: NA
j_call: TRBJ1-1
v_call: TRBV7-2
clone_size: few
cdr3_aa: CASSLAAGVNTEAFF
cdr3_nt: TGTGCCAGCAGCTTAGCGGCAGGGGTGAACACTGAAGCTTTCTTT

d_call: NA
j_call: TRBJ1-5
v_call: TRBV6-2/TRBV6-3
clone_size: NA
cdr3_aa: CASSFLQGLVQPQHF
cdr3_nt: TGTGCCAGCAGTTTCTTGCAAGGGTTGGTACAGCCCCAGCATTTT

d_call: NA
j_call: TRBJ1-1
v_call: TRBV4-1
clone_size: many
cdr3_aa: CASSQDRARVTEAFF
cdr3_nt: TGCGCCAGCAGCCAAGATAGGGCGCGGGTCACTGAAGCTTTCTTT

d_call: NA
j_call: TRBJ1-3
v_call: TRBV5-6
clone_size: few
cdr3_aa: CASGGYGRGNTIYF
cdr3_nt: TGTGCCAGCGGGGGGTACGGCCGAGGAAACACCATATATTTT

d_call: NA
j_call: TRBJ1-1
v_call: TRBV18
clone_size: NA
cdr3_aa: CASSSSRDTEAFF
cdr3_nt: TGTGCCAGCTCATCCTCTCGGGACACTGAAGCTTTCTTT

d_call: TRBD1
j_call: TRBJ2-7
v_call: TRBV6-2/TRBV6-3
clone_size: many
cdr3_aa: CASSDRGLSSYEQYF
cdr3_nt: TGTGCCAGCAGCGACAGGGGCCTAAGCTCCTACGAGCAGTACTTC

d_call: TRBD2
j_call: TRBJ2-7
v_call: TRBV20-1
clone_size: NA
cdr3_aa: CSARRPTSAYEQYF
cdr3_nt: TGCAGTGCTAGACGGCCCACTAGCGCCTACGAGCAGTACTTC

d_call: TRBD2
j_call: TRBJ2-7
v_call: TRBV5-1
clone_size: once
cdr3_aa: CASSSETSGSYEQYF
cdr3_nt: TGCGCCAGCAGCTCCGAAACTAGCGGATCCTACGAGCAGTACTTC

d_call: NA
j_call: TRBJ1-2
v_call: TRBV7-2
clone_size: many
cdr3_aa: CASSLSGDHYGYTF
cdr3_nt: TGTGCCAGCAGCTTATCAGGGGACCACTATGGCTACACCTTC

d_call: NA
j_call: TRBJ2-5
v_call: TRBV9
clone_size: many
cdr3_aa: CASSPGTQETQYF
cdr3_nt: TGTGCCAGCAGCCCAGGGACACAAGAGACCCAGTACTTC

d_call: NA
j_call: TRBJ1-1
v_call: TRBV3-1
clone_size: many
cdr3_aa: CASSQFTMNTEAFF
cdr3_nt: TGTGCCAGCAGCCAATTCACCATGAACACTGAAGCTTTCTTT

d_call: NA
j_call: TRBJ2-7
v_call: TRBV4-3
clone_size: many
cdr3_aa: CASSQGAGQAYEQYF
cdr3_nt: TGCGCCAGCAGCCAAGGGGCAGGGCAAGCCTACGAGCAGTACTTC

d_call: NA
j_call: TRBJ2-1
v_call: TRBV5-1
clone_size: few
cdr3_aa: CASSLAGTFGNEQFF
cdr3_nt: TGCGCCAGCAGCTTGGCCGGGACTTTCGGGAATGAGCAGTTCTTC

d_call: TRBD1
j_call: TRBJ2-2
v_call: TRBV6-1
clone_size: many
cdr3_aa: CASESPGQGASGELFF
cdr3_nt: TGTGCCAGCGAAAGCCCGGGACAGGGGGCTTCCGGGGAGCTGTTTTTT

d_call: NA
j_call: TRBJ2-7
v_call: TRBV11-2
clone_size: many
cdr3_aa: CASRTPRDGRYEQYF
cdr3_nt: TGTGCCAGCAGAACCCCTCGGGACGGCCGATACGAGCAGTACTTC

d_call: TRBD2
j_call: TRBJ2-1
v_call: TRBV20-1
clone_size: NA
cdr3_aa: CSARPGLALDEQFF
cdr3_nt: TGCAGTGCCCGACCGGGACTAGCGCTGGATGAGCAGTTCTTC